Shown below are 21 T cell receptor beta chains from a single sample sequenced in a study of radiotherapy plus CTLA-4 blockade in lung cancer. Libraries were prepared by immunoSEQ multiplex PCR; TCRdb keeps only in-frame clonotypes and omits some of them. The table has around 100,000 clones, 81% seen once. Material: peripheral blood, obtained from a patient treated with radiotherapy plus ipilimumab. The source of these receptors is a human donor with non-small cell lung cancer that progressed on radiotherapy plus ipilimumab. Some clones in this sample may be carry-over from other donors' samples.

V is TRBV11-2 and J is TRBJ1-6, with a possible D match to TRBD1 (5 bases). In germline, CDR1 is SGHAT, CDR2 FQNNGV. The CDR3 spans 13 residues. Trimming stripped 8 bases from V and 1 base from J, with 6 bases between. The CDR3 bases are TGTGCCAGCGGGGGTTCCTATAATTCACCCCTCCACTTT. This encodes CASGGSYNSPLHF.

This sequence joins TRBV5-1 and TRBJ2-3; D gene unclear. V lost 0 bases, J lost 6 bases, and 5 bases lay in between. The CDR3 covers 12 residues. Looked up from germline, CDR1 is SGHRS and CDR2 is YFSETQ. DNA of the CDR3: TGCGCCAGCAGCTTGGACGTTGATACGCAGTATTTT. It yields the protein CASSLDVDTQYF.

This clone was detected only once. The chain is built from TRBV20-1 and TRBJ1-3; no clear D. In germline, CDR1 is DFQATT, CDR2 SNEGSKA (reference sequence). V gave up 6 bases and J gave up 3 bases, with 6 bases separating them. The CDR3 spans 11 residues. CDR3: CSAESGNTIYF. CDR3 nucleotide sequence: TGCAGTGCGGAGAGTGGAAACACCATATATTTT.

A single count supports this clone. The chain recombines TRBV2 with TRBJ2-7; D is possibly TRBD2 (6 bases). CDR1 and CDR2 from the germline V gene are SNHLY and FYNNEI. The CDR3 totals 14 residues. Trimming shortened V by 9 bases and J by 5 bases, and 20 bases separated the two germline ends. The CDR3 region has the DNA TGTGCCAGTCAGAATAGGGGACTGCTCGACGAGCAGTACTTC. Protein sequence: CASQNRGLLDEQYF.

The chain combines TRBV7-2 with TRBJ1-2; 10 nucleotides agree with TRBD1. V lost 8 bases, J lost 7 bases, and 10 bases stayed unmatched. The CDR3 consists of 14 residues. Germline CDR1 is SGHTA and CDR2 is FQGNSA. This chain's CDR3 is CASAPGTGDFGYTF. CDR3 sequence (DNA): TGTGCCAGCGCCCCCGGGACAGGGGATTTTGGCTACACCTTC.

This clone was recorded only once. The V call is TRBV2, the J call TRBJ1-2; 8 bases fit TRBD1. With 2 bases clipped from V and 4 bases from J, the junction kept 9 bases outside the gene matches. This CDR3 contains 16 residues. CDR1 is SNHLY and CDR2 is FYNNEI in the germline V gene. CDR3 in amino acids: CASSERGTGRSYGYTF. CDR3 DNA: TGTGCCAGCAGTGAAAGGGGGACAGGACGATCCTATGGCTACACCTTC.

The chain is built from TRBV5-4 and TRBJ2-3; D not resolved. Germline V gives CDR1 SGHNT, CDR2 YYREEE (reference sequence). Trimming shortened V by 4 bases and J by 3 bases, and 12 bases separated the two germline ends. There are 14 residues in the CDR3. The CDR3 loop is CASSAGSGTDTQYF. The CDR3 nucleotides read TGTGCCAGCAGCGCCGGCTCTGGGACAGATACGCAGTATTTT.

This clone was counted once. This chain joins TRBV29-1 and TRBJ1-1; D unresolved. This CDR3 comprises 15 residues. Germline CDR1 is SQVTM and CDR2 is ANQGSEA. V shed 1 base and J shed 6 bases, with 18 bases lying between them. The CDR3 spells CSVEVDLPRASEAFF. The CDR3 nucleotides read TGCAGCGTTGAAGTTGATCTTCCACGGGCTTCTGAAGCTTTCTTT.

The chain recombines TRBV6-6 with TRBJ2-7; a weak D match, TRBD1 (5 bases). CDR3 length equals 15 residues. Trimming pared 7 bases from V and 0 bases from J, leaving 16 bases between. Per the germline V gene, CDR1 is MNHNY and CDR2 is SVGAGI (reference sequence). DNA for the CDR3: TGTGCCAGCACCATTGGACAATCGAGCTCCTACGAGCAGTACTTC. It specifies CASTIGQSSSYEQYF.

This chain uses TRBV7-2 with TRBJ1-1; 7 bases are shared with TRBD1. The ends lost 3 bases at V and 4 bases at J; junction bases unmatched: 8. The CDR3 length is 15 residues. CDR1 is SGHTA, CDR2 FQGNSA, per germline. The CDR3 protein is CASSLGGTDTTEAFF. The CDR3 nucleotides read TGTGCCAGCAGCTTGGGTGGGACAGACACCACTGAAGCTTTCTTT.

V is TRBV7-3 and J is TRBJ1-2, with D possibly being TRBD1 (5 bases). Germline V CDR1 and CDR2: SGHTA, FQGTGA. The CDR3 totals 14 residues. Trimming shortened V by 5 bases and J by 8 bases, and 18 bases separated the two germline ends. CDR3 region: CASSAAGDLGGYTF. For the CDR3, the DNA is TGTGCCAGCAGCGCCGCGGGGGATTTGGGAGGCTACACCTTC. Together with reference TRBV7-3 and TRBJ1-2, the CDR3 gives the full variable domain: GAGVSQTPSNKVTEKGKYVELRCDPISGHTALYWYRQSLGQGPEFLIYFQGTGAADDSGLPNDRFFAVRPEGSVSTLKIQRTERGDSAVYLCASSAAGDLGGYTFGSGTRLTVV.

This chain links TRBV29-1 with TRBJ1-1; 10 nucleotides agree with TRBD1. CDR1 and CDR2 (germline): SQVTM, ANQGSEA. J was trimmed by 5 bases and V by 7 bases; bases with no gene match: 7. There are 13 residues in the CDR3. The DNA for the CDR3 is TGCAGCGCCGGCACGGGACAGGGGACTGAAGCTTTCTTT. This translates into CSAGTGQGTEAFF.

The rearrangement uses TRBV7-2 and TRBJ2-5; the match to TRBD1 covers 7 bases. V shed 7 bases and J 3 bases; nucleotides not matched to a gene: 8. The CDR3 sequence is 14 residues long. Germline loops: CDR1 SGHTA, CDR2 FQGNSA. Written as DNA, the CDR3 is TGTGCCAGCAACACCAGGGGGATCGAAGAGACCCAGTACTTC. It encodes CASNTRGIEETQYF.

The chain recombines TRBV5-6 with TRBJ2-7; no definite D call. The CDR3 sequence is 13 residues long. Germline V gene sequence: CDR1 SGHDT, CDR2 YYEEEE. V lost 1 base, J lost 1 base, and 6 bases lay in between. The CDR3 DNA reads as TGTGCCAGCAGCTTGCAGATGTCCTACGAGCAGTACTTC. Its protein product is CASSLQMSYEQYF.

The gene calls are TRBV5-1 and TRBJ2-3, with D perhaps being TRBD1 or TRBD2 (7 bases each). The germline V gene has CDR1 SGHRS and CDR2 YFSETQ. The CDR3 loop spans 14 amino acids. The V end was cut by 4 bases, the J end by 1 base, with 10 bases between. The CDR3 protein is CASSPGGGTDTQYF. In nucleotides, the CDR3 is TGCGCCAGCAGCCCAGGGGGGGGCACAGATACGCAGTATTTT.

The chain joins TRBV5-1 to TRBJ2-2, with TRBD1 identical over 7 bases. V lost 0 bases to trimming and J lost 11 bases; unmatched junction nucleotides: 7. The CDR3 runs 14 residues. Germline CDR1 is SGHRS and CDR2 is YFSETQ. DNA of the CDR3: TGCGCCAGCAGCTTGGCCCAGACAGGGCGAGAGCTGTTTTTT. Its translation: CASSLAQTGRELFF.

The table lists this clone with many counts. This chain's CDR3 is CASSYGTGYEQYF. In DNA, the CDR3 is TGTGCCAGCAGTTACGGGACAGGGTACGAGCAGTACTTC. The V call is TRBV6-6, the J call TRBJ2-7; 9 nucleotides line up with TRBD1. CDR1 is MNHNY and CDR2 is SVGAGI in the germline V gene (reference sequence). Trimming took 2 bases from V and 4 from J; bases not matched to a gene: 0. There are 13 residues in the CDR3.

This clone occurred a few times. The chain combines TRBV30 with TRBJ1-1; D remains unclear. CDR1 is GTSNPN and CDR2 is SVGIG in the germline V gene (reference sequence). CDR3 length: 14 amino acids. The V end lost 2 bases, the J end lost 4 bases, and 14 bases lay between the germline ends. CDR3 nucleotides: TGTGCCTGGAGTCCGTGGAGTGGAGGCACTGAAGCTTTCTTT. Amino acids: CAWSPWSGGTEAFF.

The V gene is TRBV28, the J gene TRBJ2-5; 8 positions match TRBD2. The CDR3 sequence is 15 residues long. Germline V gene lookup returns CDR1 MDHEN and CDR2 SYDVKM. V gave up 5 bases and J gave up 3 bases; unmatched junction bases: 8. CDR3 sequence reads: CASSQPGLGKETQYF. CDR3 DNA sequence: TGTGCCAGCAGTCAGCCGGGACTAGGGAAAGAGACCCAGTACTTC. Variable domain in full (rest from reference TRBV28 and TRBJ2-5): DVKVTQSSRYLVKRTGEKVFLECVQDMDHENMFWYRQDPGLGLRLIYFSYDVKMKEKGDIPEGYSVSREKKERFSLILESASTNQTSMYLCASSQPGLGKETQYFGPGTRLLVL.

The J gene is TRBJ2-2, the V gene TRBV6-1; D is undetermined. The CDR3 has 16 amino acids. V dropped 1 base and J dropped 1 base, with 10 bases sitting between them. Per germline, CDR1 MNHNS and CDR2 SASEGT. In DNA, the CDR3 is TGTGCCAGCAGTGAAGTGCAGTTGTTGAACACCGGGGAGCTGTTTTTT. It specifies CASSEVQLLNTGELFF.

This chain uses TRBV18 with TRBJ2-7; D perhaps matches TRBD2 (6 bases). This CDR3 comprises 13 residues. Per germline, CDR1 KGHSH and CDR2 LQKENI. Trimming shortened V by 2 bases and J by 7 bases, and 12 bases separated the two germline ends. In DNA form, the CDR3 reads TGTGCCAGCTCACCATCTACGGCGGGAGAGCAGTACTTC. This encodes CASSPSTAGEQYF.